Below, 24 T cell receptor beta chains from the same sample are listed, as sequenced in a study of T cell responses to AZD1222 COVID-19 vaccine. The protocol was immunoSEQ multiplex PCR, while the TCRdb copy is restricted to in-frame clones and leaves out a portion. The table records 200,000 to 250,000 clones, around 94% of them present only once. Sequences were derived from peripheral blood, sampled 28 days after the second dose of the MenACWY control vaccine. All receptors come from an adult who received the MenACWY meningococcal vaccine as a control.

This chain links TRBV7-8 with TRBJ2-1; 9 nucleotides align to TRBD1. This CDR3 spans 18 amino acids. Germline loops: CDR1 SGHVS, CDR2 FQNEAQ. The V and J ends lost 5 bases and 4 bases, in that order; junction bases with no gene match: 15. The CDR3 DNA is TGTGCCAGCAGCCATCTCACAGGGGGCGGTGGCCTGTACAATGAGCAGTTCTTC. Its translation is CASSHLTGGGGLYNEQFF.

Of note for this clone: Other nucleotide sequences in the sample specify the same CDR3. This chain links TRBV5-1 with TRBJ1-2; maybe TRBD1 (6 bases). CDR1 is SGHRS, CDR2 YFSETQ, per germline. V lost 0 bases and J 8 bases, leaving 8 bases between the germline ends. The CDR3 covers 12 residues. CDR3 DNA: TGCGCCAGCAGCTTGGCAGGGGACGGCTACACCTTC. Protein product: CASSLAGDGYTF.

This clone was counted once. The chain couples TRBV6-2 or TRBV6-3 to TRBJ2-2, with TRBD2 identical over 8 bases. The CDR3 has 15 amino acids. Looked up from germline, CDR1 is MNHEY and CDR2 is SVGEGT. J gave up 5 bases and V 5 bases, and 7 bases lay outside the gene matches. The CDR3 here is CASSQVGTSTGELFF. The CDR3 DNA is TGTGCCAGCAGTCAAGTCGGGACTAGTACCGGGGAGCTGTTTTTT.

V and J are TRBV10-3 and TRBJ1-6, with 8 bases lining up with TRBD1. Per the germline V gene, CDR1 is ENHRY and CDR2 is SYGVKD. There are 14 residues in the CDR3. V shed 3 bases and J 10 bases; nucleotides not matched to a gene: 5. CDR3 region: CAISDPDRDSPLHF. The CDR3 DNA reads TGTGCCATCAGTGACCCGGACAGGGACTCACCCCTCCACTTT.

The chain joins TRBV4-2 to TRBJ2-2, with TRBD2 matching 12 bases. The length of the CDR3 is 18 residues. Germline V gives CDR1 LGHNA, CDR2 YNFKEQ. V was pared by 4 bases and J by 3 bases, with 9 bases of the junction left unmatched. CDR3 nucleotide sequence: TGTGCCAGCAGCCCTGGGCTAGCGGGGGGGCGGGACACCGGGGAGCTGTTTTTT. It is translated as CASSPGLAGGRDTGELFF.

The chain recombines TRBV7-3 with TRBJ2-1; maybe TRBD2 (5 bases). This CDR3 contains 14 residues. Trimming left V 1 base short and J 5 bases short, with 9 bases between. CDR1 and CDR2 from the germline V gene are SGHTA and FQGTGA. The CDR3 DNA reads TGTGCCAGCAGCTTAAGTGGAGGTAACAATGAGCAGTTCTTC. Its translation: CASSLSGGNNEQFF. Using reference TRBV7-3 and TRBJ2-1 for the parts outside the CDR3, the full variable domain is GAGVSQTPSNKVTEKGKYVELRCDPISGHTALYWYRQSLGQGPEFLIYFQGTGAADDSGLPNDRFFAVRPEGSVSTLKIQRTERGDSAVYLCASSLSGGNNEQFFGPGTRLTVL.

This chain connects TRBV24-1 to TRBJ1-3, with D maybe TRBD1 (5 bases). CDR1 and CDR2 from the germline V gene are KGHDR and SFDVKD. This CDR3 is built from 17 residues. Trimming left V 0 bases short and J 1 base short, with 12 bases between. Here the CDR3 DNA reads TGTGCCACCAGTGATTTGATGGTTGGGGGATCTGGAAACACCATATATTTT. This encodes CATSDLMVGGSGNTIYF.

V and J are TRBV5-1 and TRBJ2-3; D ambiguous. CDR1 and CDR2 from the germline V gene are SGHRS and YFSETQ. V was cut by 2 bases and J by 3 bases, with 4 bases left in between. There are 12 residues in the CDR3. CDR3 sequence reads: CASSFKTDTQYF. CDR3 DNA: TGCGCCAGCAGCTTTAAGACAGATACGCAGTATTTT.

This chain links TRBV19 with TRBJ2-1; D may be TRBD1 or TRBD2 (5 bases each). Trimming pared 1 base from V and 7 bases from J, leaving 14 bases between. The CDR3 extends over 15 amino acids. CDR1 is LNHDA, CDR2 SQIVND, per germline (reference sequence). The DNA for the CDR3 is TGTGCCAGTAGTATAGCAGGGACGTCCGTTAATGAGCAGTTCTTC. Amino acid sequence: CASSIAGTSVNEQFF.

The gene calls are TRBV5-4 and TRBJ1-3, with 7 bases aligning to TRBD1. V gave up 4 bases and J gave up 2 bases; unmatched junction bases: 3. This CDR3 has 14 amino acids. Germline CDR1 is SGHNT and CDR2 is YYREEE (reference sequence). For the CDR3, the DNA is TGTGCCAGCAGCCTGACAGGGACTGGAAACACCATATATTTT. This translates into CASSLTGTGNTIYF. Full variable domain (missing parts from reference TRBV5-4 and TRBJ1-3): ETGVTQSPTHLIKTRGQQVTLRCSSQSGHNTVSWYQQALGQGPQFIFQYYREEENGRGNFPPRFSGLQFPNYSSELNVNALELDDSALYLCASSLTGTGNTIYFGEGSWLTVV.

The V and J genes are TRBV5-4 and TRBJ2-5; 9 bases are shared with TRBD1. V lost 6 bases to trimming and J lost 0 bases; unmatched junction nucleotides: 9. The CDR3 runs 16 residues. The germline V gene encodes CDR1 SGHNT and CDR2 YYREEE (reference sequence). CDR3 region: CASKLRQGENQETQYF. The CDR3 DNA reads as TGTGCCAGCAAACTTCGACAGGGGGAGAACCAAGAGACCCAGTACTTC. Complete variable domain (other parts from reference TRBV5-4 and TRBJ2-5): ETGVTQSPTHLIKTRGQQVTLRCSSQSGHNTVSWYQQALGQGPQFIFQYYREEENGRGNFPPRFSGLQFPNYSSELNVNALELDDSALYLCASKLRQGENQETQYFGPGTRLLVL.

The J gene is TRBJ1-5, the V gene TRBV28; D is undetermined. Per the germline V gene, CDR1 is MDHEN and CDR2 is SYDVKM. Trimming left V 2 bases short and J 0 bases short, with 2 bases between. The CDR3 has 13 residues. The CDR3 loop reads CASSLDSNQPQHF. Written as DNA, the CDR3 is TGTGCCAGCAGTTTAGATAGCAATCAGCCCCAGCATTTT.

The V call is TRBV7-9, the J call TRBJ1-2; 7 bases align to TRBD1. The junction had 4 bases not matched to a gene; V was cut back by 0 bases and J by 6 bases. The CDR3 spans 14 residues. In germline, CDR1 is SEHNR, CDR2 FQNEAQ (reference sequence). CDR3 protein: CASSLAVRGNGYTF. The CDR3 region has the DNA TGTGCCAGCAGCTTAGCGGTCAGGGGGAATGGCTACACCTTC.

The chain couples TRBV23-1 to TRBJ1-5, with TRBD1 as a possible D gene (6 bases). TRBV23-1 is classed as an ORF, of uncertain function. The ends were cut back, 4 bases at V and 6 bases at J, with 13 bases in the middle. This CDR3 spans 14 amino acids. CDR3 sequence (DNA): TGCGCCAGCAGTCTCCTTCTGGGGGCTCAGCCCCAGCATTTT. Translating it yields CASSLLLGAQPQHF.

The V gene is TRBV11-2, the J gene TRBJ1-4, with D possibly TRBD1 on 5 matching bases. The CDR3 totals 14 residues. The V gene's germline CDR1 is SGHAT and CDR2 FQNNGV. The V and J ends lost 3 bases and 4 bases respectively, with 9 bases between them. CDR3 amino acids: CASSLLQGNEKLFF. The CDR3 DNA follows: TGTGCCAGCAGCTTGTTGCAGGGTAATGAAAAACTGTTTTTT.

The chain links TRBV7-9 to TRBJ2-4; the D is unclear. The V and J ends lost 1 base and 2 bases respectively, with 12 bases between them. The length of the CDR3 is 16 residues. Germline CDR1 reads SEHNR; CDR2 reads FQNEAQ (reference sequence). The CDR3 DNA reads TGTGCCAGCAGCTTAGAGCCGGTGGGAACCAAAAACATTCAGTACTTC. This codes for CASSLEPVGTKNIQYF. The entire variable domain, with the rest obtained from reference TRBV7-9 and TRBJ2-4, is as follows: DTGVSQNPRHKITKRGQNVTFRCDPISEHNRLYWYRQTLGQGPEFLTYFQNEAQLEKSRLLSDRFSAERPKGSFSTLEIQRTEQGDSAMYLCASSLEPVGTKNIQYFGAGTRLSVL.

This sequence joins TRBV7-9 and TRBJ1-1; D possibly corresponds to TRBD1 (5 bases). The V and J ends lost 5 bases and 7 bases respectively, with 14 bases between them. The CDR3 has 13 residues. Germline CDR1 is SEHNR and CDR2 is FQNEAQ (reference sequence). CDR3 in DNA: TGTGCCAGCAGCCAAGACAGAACACTTGAAGCTTTCTTT. Its protein product is CASSQDRTLEAFF. Variable domain in full (rest from reference TRBV7-9 and TRBJ1-1): DTGVSQNPRHKITKRGQNVTFRCDPISEHNRLYWYRQTLGQGPEFLTYFQNEAQLEKSRLLSDRFSAERPKGSFSTLEIQRTEQGDSAMYLCASSQDRTLEAFFGQGTRLTVV.

The rearrangement uses TRBV5-6 and TRBJ1-1; TRBD1 might be the D (6 bases). Germline-derived CDR1 and CDR2 are SGHDT and YYEEEE. The CDR3 extends over 13 amino acids. Trimming shortened V by 0 bases and J by 5 bases, and 8 bases separated the two germline ends. This CDR3 is CASSLAGDTEAFF. The CDR3 DNA sequence: TGTGCCAGCAGCTTGGCAGGGGATACTGAAGCTTTCTTT. Full variable domain (outside the CDR3, taken from reference TRBV5-6 and TRBJ1-1): DAGVTQSPTHLIKTRGQQVTLRCSPKSGHDTVSWYQQALGQGPQFIFQYYEEEERQRGNFPDRFSGHQFPNYSSELNVNALLLGDSALYLCASSLAGDTEAFFGQGTRLTVV.

CDR3 nucleotide sequence: TGTGCCAGCAGCGTAGATGGGGCGTCCGAGCAGTTCTTC. Its translation: CASSVDGASEQFF. The V gene is TRBV9, the J gene TRBJ2-1; possibly TRBD1 for D (5 bases). V lost 0 bases to trimming and J lost 10 bases, with 11 bases between them. There are 13 residues in the CDR3. Looked up from germline, CDR1 is SGDLS and CDR2 is YYNGEE. The whole variable domain, filled in from reference TRBV9 and TRBJ2-1, reads DSGVTQTPKHLITATGQRVTLRCSPRSGDLSVYWYQQSLDQGLQFLIQYYNGEERAKGNILERFSAQQFPDLHSELNLSSLELGDSALYFCASSVDGASEQFFGPGTRLTVL.

This clone was picked up one time. The genes are TRBV20-1 and TRBJ1-6, with D unresolved. Germline lookup yields CDR1 DFQATT and CDR2 SNEGSKA (reference sequence). This CDR3 is 14 amino acids long. V lost 3 bases and J lost 6, with 12 bases in between. CDR3 sequence reads: CSASPPGGNSPLHF. The CDR3 region has the DNA TGCAGTGCTAGTCCGCCAGGAGGTAATTCACCCCTCCACTTT.

Only one count was recorded for this clone. The gene calls are TRBV13 and TRBJ1-4; TRBD1 might be the D (6 bases). V lost 4 bases and J lost 8, with 14 bases in between. CDR1 and CDR2 from the germline V gene are PRHDT and FYEKMQ (reference sequence). The CDR3 extends over 14 amino acids. The chain's CDR3 is CASSSNRVREKLFF. CDR3 sequence (DNA): TGTGCCAGCAGCTCAAACAGGGTTAGGGAAAAACTGTTTTTT. The full variable domain, its missing parts supplied by reference TRBV13 and TRBJ1-4, is AAGVIQSPRHLIKEKRETATLKCYPIPRHDTVYWYQQGPGQDPQFLISFYEKMQSDKGSIPDRFSAQQFSDYHSELNMSSLELGDSALYFCASSSNRVREKLFFGSGTQLSVL.

The chain joins TRBV5-1 to TRBJ2-1, with D tentatively TRBD2 (6 bases). Between the trimmed V and J ends, which lost 2 bases and 5 bases, there was a span of 14 bases. The CDR3 has 15 amino acids. Germline V CDR1 and CDR2: SGHRS, YFSETQ. The CDR3 reads CASSFLRGHNNEQFF. Written as DNA, the CDR3 is TGCGCCAGCAGCTTCCTGCGGGGCCACAACAATGAGCAGTTCTTC.

In the case of this clone: One end of the junction varies from germline; a read error may be responsible. The chain is built from TRBV18 and TRBJ1-1; D unresolved. This CDR3 spans 14 amino acids. CDR1 and CDR2 from the germline V gene are KGHSH and LQKENI. The CDR3 region is CASSPAGMNAEAFF. The CDR3 nucleotides read TGTGCCAGCTCACCGGCGGGAATGAACGCTGAAGCTTTCTTT. The full variable domain, with the rest looked up from reference TRBV18 and TRBJ1-1, is NAGVMQNPRHLVRRRGQEARLRCSPMKGHSHVYWYRQLPEEGLKFMVYLQKENIIDESGMPKERFSAEFPKEGPSILRIQQVVRGDSAAYFCASSPAGMNAEAFFGQGTRLTVV.

The chain combines TRBV13 with TRBJ1-5; D is possibly TRBD1 (5 bases). Germline V gene lookup returns CDR1 PRHDT and CDR2 FYEKMQ (reference sequence). The CDR3 contains 15 residues. Trimming removed 11 bases at V and 7 bases at J, with 24 bases between. As DNA, the CDR3 is TGTGCCCGCCGCGCGGGGGGGGAGGGTATCCAGCCCCAGCATTTT. Encoded protein: CARRAGGEGIQPQHF.